This is a list of T cell receptor beta chains from one sample in a study of cytomegalovirus exposure and HLA in healthy donors. The method was immunoSEQ multiplex PCR; TCRdb's version includes in-frame clones alone and lacks a portion of them. The sample lists roughly 97,000 clones, approximately 80% occurring once. Sequenced sample: PBMCs. The receptors here all came from a woman under 30 in good health and CMV-seropositive. The CDR3 runs from the conserved cysteine through the conserved F or W. The order of the fields is D gene, V gene, J gene, clone size, CDR3 protein, CDR3 DNA. A D gene is named only where the DNA matches it firmly. Rows may omit the clone size; those that give it use once, few, many or a size class.

d_call: .
v_call: TRBV2
j_call: TRBJ1-5
clone_size: .
cdr3_aa: CASSEGGARQPQHF
cdr3_nt: TGTGCCAGCAGCGAGGGGGGGGCAAGGCAGCCCCAGCATTTT

d_call: .
v_call: TRBV29-1
j_call: TRBJ2-1
clone_size: .
cdr3_aa: CSVETGLGREQFF
cdr3_nt: TGCAGCGTTGAGACAGGATTAGGGCGTGAGCAGTTCTTC

d_call: TRBD2
v_call: TRBV5-1
j_call: TRBJ2-5
clone_size: few
cdr3_aa: CASSLSGLAPGTQYF
cdr3_nt: TGCGCCAGCAGCTTATCGGGACTAGCCCCAGGGACCCAGTACTTC

d_call: .
v_call: TRBV5-6
j_call: TRBJ2-5
clone_size: .
cdr3_aa: CASSRQETQYF
cdr3_nt: TGTGCCAGCAGCCGCCAAGAGACCCAGTACTTC

d_call: .
v_call: TRBV18
j_call: TRBJ2-1
clone_size: .
cdr3_aa: CASSPDVRGNEQFF
cdr3_nt: TGTGCCAGCTCACCAGACGTCAGGGGCAATGAGCAGTTCTTC

d_call: .
v_call: TRBV4-1
j_call: TRBJ1-5
clone_size: .
cdr3_aa: CASSRGGPHQPQHF
cdr3_nt: TGCGCCAGCAGCCGCGGGGGGCCCCATCAGCCCCAGCATTTT

d_call: TRBD2
v_call: TRBV2
j_call: TRBJ2-3
clone_size: once
cdr3_aa: CASSQGLAGPTDTQYF
cdr3_nt: TGTGCCAGCAGCCAGGGACTAGCGGGTCCCACAGATACGCAGTATTTT

d_call: TRBD1
v_call: TRBV2
j_call: TRBJ2-7
clone_size: .
cdr3_aa: CASSESGDRDYEQYF
cdr3_nt: TGTGCCAGCAGTGAATCCGGGGACAGGGACTACGAGCAGTACTTC

d_call: .
v_call: TRBV7-9
j_call: TRBJ1-6
clone_size: .
cdr3_aa: CASSLPPGRDNSPLHF
cdr3_nt: TGTGCCAGCAGCTTACCCCCAGGGAGGGACAATTCACCCCTCCACTTT

d_call: TRBD1
v_call: TRBV25-1
j_call: TRBJ2-5
clone_size: .
cdr3_aa: CASSEWGRGKQETQYF
cdr3_nt: TGTGCCAGCAGTGAATGGGGCAGGGGGAAACAAGAGACCCAGTACTTC

d_call: .
v_call: TRBV6-1
j_call: TRBJ1-1
clone_size: few
cdr3_aa: CASSENPGGAFF
cdr3_nt: TGTGCCAGCAGTGAAAACCCGGGAGGGGCTTTCTTT

d_call: TRBD1
v_call: TRBV6-5
j_call: TRBJ2-7
clone_size: once
cdr3_aa: CASSPYRGNNEQYF
cdr3_nt: TGTGCCAGCAGTCCCTACAGGGGAAACAACGAGCAGTACTTC

d_call: TRBD2
v_call: TRBV6-1
j_call: TRBJ2-1
clone_size: .
cdr3_aa: CASSDISGRFGNEQFF
cdr3_nt: TGTGCCAGCAGTGACATTAGCGGGAGGTTCGGGAATGAGCAGTTCTTC

d_call: TRBD2
v_call: TRBV7-3
j_call: TRBJ2-7
clone_size: .
cdr3_aa: CASSLGSGSYEQYF
cdr3_nt: TGTGCCAGCAGCTTAGGTAGCGGGAGCTACGAGCAGTACTTC

d_call: .
v_call: TRBV6-6
j_call: TRBJ2-7
clone_size: .
cdr3_aa: CASSYSAPYEQYF
cdr3_nt: TGTGCCAGCAGTTACTCTGCGCCCTACGAGCAGTACTTC

d_call: .
v_call: TRBV2
j_call: TRBJ2-1
clone_size: .
cdr3_aa: CASSEQGLLYNEQFF
cdr3_nt: TGTGCCAGCAGTGAGCAGGGTTTATTATACAATGAGCAGTTCTTC

d_call: .
v_call: TRBV5-1
j_call: TRBJ2-3
clone_size: .
cdr3_aa: CASSFNSDTQYF
cdr3_nt: TGCGCCAGCAGCTTTAACTCAGATACGCAGTATTTT

d_call: .
v_call: TRBV28
j_call: TRBJ2-2
clone_size: .
cdr3_aa: CASSSPFGELFF
cdr3_nt: TGTGCCAGCAGTTCTCCGTTCGGGGAGCTGTTTTTT

d_call: .
v_call: TRBV2
j_call: TRBJ2-5
clone_size: .
cdr3_aa: CASSVGRQETQYF
cdr3_nt: TGTGCCAGCAGTGTTGGTAGACAGGAGACCCAGTACTTC